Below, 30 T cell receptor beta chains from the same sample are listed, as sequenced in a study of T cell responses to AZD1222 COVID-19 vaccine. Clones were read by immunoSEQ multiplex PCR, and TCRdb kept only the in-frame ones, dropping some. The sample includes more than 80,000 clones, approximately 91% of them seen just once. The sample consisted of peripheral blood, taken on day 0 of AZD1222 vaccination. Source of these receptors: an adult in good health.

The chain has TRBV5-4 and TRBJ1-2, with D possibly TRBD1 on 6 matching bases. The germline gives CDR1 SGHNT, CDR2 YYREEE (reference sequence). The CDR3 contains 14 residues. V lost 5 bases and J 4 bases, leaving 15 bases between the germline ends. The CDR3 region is CASSALGGGYGYTF. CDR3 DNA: TGTGCCAGCAGTGCTTTAGGGGGAGGCTATGGCTACACCTTC.

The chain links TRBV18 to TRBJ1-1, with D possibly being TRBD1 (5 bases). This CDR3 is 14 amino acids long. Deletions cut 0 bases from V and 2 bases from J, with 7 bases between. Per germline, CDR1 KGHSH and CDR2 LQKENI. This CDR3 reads CASSPPGVNTEAFF. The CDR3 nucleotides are TGTGCCAGCTCACCACCAGGGGTCAACACTGAAGCTTTCTTT. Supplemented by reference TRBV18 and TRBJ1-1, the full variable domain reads NAGVMQNPRHLVRRRGQEARLRCSPMKGHSHVYWYRQLPEEGLKFMVYLQKENIIDESGMPKERFSAEFPKEGPSILRIQQVVRGDSAAYFCASSPPGVNTEAFFGQGTRLTVV.

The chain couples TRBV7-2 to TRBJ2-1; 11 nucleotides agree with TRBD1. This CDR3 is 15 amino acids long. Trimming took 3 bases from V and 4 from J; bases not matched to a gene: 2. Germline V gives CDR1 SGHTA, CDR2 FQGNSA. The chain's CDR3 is CASSLDRGPYNEQFF. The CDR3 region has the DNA TGTGCCAGCAGCTTGGACAGGGGGCCTTACAATGAGCAGTTCTTC. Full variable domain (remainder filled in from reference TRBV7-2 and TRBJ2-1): GAGVSQSPSNKVTEKGKDVELRCDPISGHTALYWYRQSLGQGLEFLIYFQGNSAPDKSGLPSDRFSAERTGGSVSTLTIQRTQQEDSAVYLCASSLDRGPYNEQFFGPGTRLTVL.

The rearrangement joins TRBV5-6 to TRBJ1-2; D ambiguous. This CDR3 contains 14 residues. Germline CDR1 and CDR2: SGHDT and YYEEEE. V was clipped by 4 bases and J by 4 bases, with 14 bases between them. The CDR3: CASSTPQRSYGYTF. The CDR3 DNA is TGTGCCAGCAGCACACCCCAGAGGAGCTATGGCTACACCTTC.

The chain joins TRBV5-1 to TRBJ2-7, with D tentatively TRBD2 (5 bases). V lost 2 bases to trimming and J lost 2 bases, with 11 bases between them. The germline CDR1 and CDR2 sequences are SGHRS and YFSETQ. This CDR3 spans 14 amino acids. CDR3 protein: CASSLGRETYEQYF. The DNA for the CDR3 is TGCGCCAGCAGCTTAGGACGGGAAACCTACGAGCAGTACTTC. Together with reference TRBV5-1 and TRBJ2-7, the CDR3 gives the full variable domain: KAGVTQTPRYLIKTRGQQVTLSCSPISGHRSVSWYQQTPGQGLQFLFEYFSETQRNKGNFPGRFSGRQFSNSRSEMNVSTLELGDSALYLCASSLGRETYEQYFGPGTRLTVT.

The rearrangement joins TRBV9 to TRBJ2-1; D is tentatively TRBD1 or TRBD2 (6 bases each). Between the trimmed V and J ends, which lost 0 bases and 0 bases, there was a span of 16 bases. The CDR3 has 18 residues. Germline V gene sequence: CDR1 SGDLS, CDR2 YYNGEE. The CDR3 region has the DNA TGTGCCAGCAGCGTAGGTCCTAGGAGGGGGAGCTCCTACAATGAGCAGTTCTTC. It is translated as CASSVGPRRGSSYNEQFF.

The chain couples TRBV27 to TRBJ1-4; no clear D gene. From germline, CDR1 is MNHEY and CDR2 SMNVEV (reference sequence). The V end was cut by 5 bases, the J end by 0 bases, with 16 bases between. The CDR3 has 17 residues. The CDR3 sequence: CASSLSRPHATNEKLFF. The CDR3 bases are TGTGCCAGCAGTCTTTCCAGGCCCCATGCAACTAATGAAAAACTGTTTTTT.

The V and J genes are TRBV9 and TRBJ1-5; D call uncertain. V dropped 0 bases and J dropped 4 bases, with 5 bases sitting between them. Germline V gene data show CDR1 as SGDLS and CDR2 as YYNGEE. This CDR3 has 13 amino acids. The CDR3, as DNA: TGTGCCAGCAGCGTAGATTGGAATCAGCCCCAGCATTTT. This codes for CASSVDWNQPQHF.

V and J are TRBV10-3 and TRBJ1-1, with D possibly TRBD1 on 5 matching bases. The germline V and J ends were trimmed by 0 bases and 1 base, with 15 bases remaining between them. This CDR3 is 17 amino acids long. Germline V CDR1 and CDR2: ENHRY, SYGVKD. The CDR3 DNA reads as TGTGCCATCAGTGAGTCCCCGAGGACAATCGGGAACACTGAAGCTTTCTTT. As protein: CAISESPRTIGNTEAFF.

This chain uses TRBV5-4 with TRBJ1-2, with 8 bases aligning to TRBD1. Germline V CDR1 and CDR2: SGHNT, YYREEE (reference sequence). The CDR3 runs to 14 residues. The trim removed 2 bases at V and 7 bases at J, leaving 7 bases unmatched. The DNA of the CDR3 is TGTGCCAGCAGCTTTAGGCAGGGGGCTGGTGGCTACACCTTC. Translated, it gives CASSFRQGAGGYTF.

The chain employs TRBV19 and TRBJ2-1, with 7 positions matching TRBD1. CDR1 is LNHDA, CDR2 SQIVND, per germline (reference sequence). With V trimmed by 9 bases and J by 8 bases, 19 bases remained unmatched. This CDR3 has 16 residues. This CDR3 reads CASTKGTASTWDEQFF. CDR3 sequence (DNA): TGTGCCAGCACTAAGGGGACAGCTTCAACCTGGGATGAGCAGTTCTTC.

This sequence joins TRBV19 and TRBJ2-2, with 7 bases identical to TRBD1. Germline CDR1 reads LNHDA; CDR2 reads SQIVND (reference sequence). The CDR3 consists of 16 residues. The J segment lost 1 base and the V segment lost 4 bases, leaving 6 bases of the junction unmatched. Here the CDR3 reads CASSTEGARNTGELFF. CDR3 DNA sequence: TGTGCCAGTAGTACCGAGGGGGCCAGGAACACCGGGGAGCTGTTTTTT.

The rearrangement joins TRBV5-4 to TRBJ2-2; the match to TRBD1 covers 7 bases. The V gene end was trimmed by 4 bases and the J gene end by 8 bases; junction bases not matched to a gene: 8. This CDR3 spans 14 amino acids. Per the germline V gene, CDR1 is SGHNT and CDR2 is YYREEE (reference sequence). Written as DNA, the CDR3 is TGTGCCAGCAGCCAGGGGACAGCCCGGGGGGAGCTGTTTTTT. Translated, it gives CASSQGTARGELFF.

CDR3 in DNA: TGCGCCAGCAGCCAAGAACCCTGGACAGGTAGTAATTCACCCCTCCACTTT. Residues: CASSQEPWTGSNSPLHF. The chain is built from TRBV4-1 and TRBJ1-6, with 7 bases that match TRBD1. Germline values: CDR1 MGHRA, CDR2 YSYEKL. Trimming cost V 0 bases and J 6 bases; bases outside gene matches: 8. This CDR3 has 17 residues.

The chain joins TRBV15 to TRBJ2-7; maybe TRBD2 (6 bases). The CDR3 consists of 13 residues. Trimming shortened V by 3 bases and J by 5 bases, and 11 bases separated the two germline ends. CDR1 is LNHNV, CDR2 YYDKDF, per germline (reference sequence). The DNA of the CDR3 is TGTGCCACCAGCAGGCGGGGAAGGAACGAGCAGTACTTC. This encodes CATSRRGRNEQYF.

CDR3 sequence (DNA): TGTGCCAGCAGCGGGAGGGTGCCAGGAGAGACCCAGTACTTC. It codes for CASSGRVPGETQYF. The V call is TRBV5-6, the J call TRBJ2-5; 7 bases align to TRBD2. Germline CDR1 and CDR2: SGHDT and YYEEEE. V lost 4 bases to trimming and J lost 4 bases; unmatched junction nucleotides: 7. The CDR3 is 14 residues long.

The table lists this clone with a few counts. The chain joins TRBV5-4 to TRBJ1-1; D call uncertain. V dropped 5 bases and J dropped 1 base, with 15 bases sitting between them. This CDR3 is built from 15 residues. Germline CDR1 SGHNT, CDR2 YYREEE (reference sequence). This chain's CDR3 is CASSNSGKGNTEAFF. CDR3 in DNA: TGTGCCAGCAGTAATTCCGGGAAAGGGAACACTGAAGCTTTCTTT.

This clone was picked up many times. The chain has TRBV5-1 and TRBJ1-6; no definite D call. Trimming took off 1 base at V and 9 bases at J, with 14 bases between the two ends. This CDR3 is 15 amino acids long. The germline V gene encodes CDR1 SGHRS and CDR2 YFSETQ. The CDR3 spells CASSLSEGLGSPLHF. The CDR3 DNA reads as TGCGCCAGCAGCTTGTCAGAGGGATTGGGTTCACCCCTCCACTTT. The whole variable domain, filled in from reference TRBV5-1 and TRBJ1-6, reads KAGVTQTPRYLIKTRGQQVTLSCSPISGHRSVSWYQQTPGQGLQFLFEYFSETQRNKGNFPGRFSGRQFSNSRSEMNVSTLELGDSALYLCASSLSEGLGSPLHFGNGTRLTVT.

The CDR3 sequence: CASEPYGTGGTEAFF. For the CDR3, the DNA is TGTGCCAGCGAACCGTACGGGACAGGGGGCACTGAAGCTTTCTTT. J is TRBJ1-1 and V is TRBV18; TRBD1 matches at 11 bases. Looked up from germline, CDR1 is KGHSH and CDR2 is LQKENI. The trim removed 8 bases at V and 4 bases at J, leaving 9 bases unmatched. The CDR3 is 15 amino acids.

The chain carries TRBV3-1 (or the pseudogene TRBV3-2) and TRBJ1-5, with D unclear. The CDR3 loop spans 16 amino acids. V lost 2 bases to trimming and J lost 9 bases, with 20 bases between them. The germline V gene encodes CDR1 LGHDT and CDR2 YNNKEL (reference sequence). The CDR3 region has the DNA TGTGCCAGCAGCCAATTCGGAACAGCTGGCGTCATGCCCCAGCATTTT. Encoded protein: CASSQFGTAGVMPQHF.

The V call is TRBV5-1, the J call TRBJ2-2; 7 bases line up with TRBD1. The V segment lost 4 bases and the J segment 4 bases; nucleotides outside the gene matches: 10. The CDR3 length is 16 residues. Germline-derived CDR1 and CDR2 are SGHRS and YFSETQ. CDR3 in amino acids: CASSVGGTVGTGELFF. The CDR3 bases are TGCGCCAGCAGCGTTGGTGGGACAGTGGGCACCGGGGAGCTGTTTTTT.

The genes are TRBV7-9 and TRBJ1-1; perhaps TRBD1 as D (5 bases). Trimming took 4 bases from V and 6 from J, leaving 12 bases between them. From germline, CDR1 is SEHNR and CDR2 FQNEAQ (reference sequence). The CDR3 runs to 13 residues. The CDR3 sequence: CASSSRDGSEAFF. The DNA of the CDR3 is TGTGCCAGCAGCTCCCGGGACGGATCTGAAGCTTTCTTT.

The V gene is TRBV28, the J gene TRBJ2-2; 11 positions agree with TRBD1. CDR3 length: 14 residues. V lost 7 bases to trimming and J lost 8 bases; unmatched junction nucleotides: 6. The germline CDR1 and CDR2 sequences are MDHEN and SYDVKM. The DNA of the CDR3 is TGTGCCAGCAACGGACAGGGGGCTAGTGGGGAGCTGTTTTTT. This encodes CASNGQGASGELFF.

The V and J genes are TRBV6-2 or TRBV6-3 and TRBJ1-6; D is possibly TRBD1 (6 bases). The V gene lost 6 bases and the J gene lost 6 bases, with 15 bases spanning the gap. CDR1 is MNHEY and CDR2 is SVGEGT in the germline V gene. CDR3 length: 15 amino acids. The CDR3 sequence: CASSAHRDTNSPLHF. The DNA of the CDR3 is TGTGCCAGCAGCGCCCACCGGGACACTAATTCACCCCTCCACTTT.

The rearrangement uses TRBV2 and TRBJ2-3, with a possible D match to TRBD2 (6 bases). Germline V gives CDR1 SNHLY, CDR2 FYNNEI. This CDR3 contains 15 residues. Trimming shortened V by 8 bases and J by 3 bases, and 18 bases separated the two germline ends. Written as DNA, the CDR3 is TGTGCCAGCCTACAAGATGCGGGGCGGACAGATACGCAGTATTTT. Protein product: CASLQDAGRTDTQYF.

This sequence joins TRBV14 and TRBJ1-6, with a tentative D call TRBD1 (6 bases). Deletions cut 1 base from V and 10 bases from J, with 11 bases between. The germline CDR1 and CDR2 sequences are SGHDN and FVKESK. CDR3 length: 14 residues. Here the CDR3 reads CASSQAGGKSPLHF. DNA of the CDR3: TGTGCCAGCAGCCAAGCGGGGGGCAAATCACCCCTCCACTTT.

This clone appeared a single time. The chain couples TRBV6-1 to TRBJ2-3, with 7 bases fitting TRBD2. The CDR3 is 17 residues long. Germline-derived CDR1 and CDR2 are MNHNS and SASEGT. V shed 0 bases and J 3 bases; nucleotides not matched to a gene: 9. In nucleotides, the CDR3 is TGTGCCAGCAGTGAAGCGCGGCACCCCGGGAGGACAGATACGCAGTATTTT. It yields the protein CASSEARHPGRTDTQYF.

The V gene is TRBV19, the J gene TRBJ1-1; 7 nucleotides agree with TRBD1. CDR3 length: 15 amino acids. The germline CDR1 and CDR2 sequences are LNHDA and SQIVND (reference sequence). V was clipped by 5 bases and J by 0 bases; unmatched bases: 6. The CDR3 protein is CASSAGDRVNTEAFF. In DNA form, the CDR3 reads TGTGCCAGTAGTGCTGGGGACAGAGTGAACACTGAAGCTTTCTTT.

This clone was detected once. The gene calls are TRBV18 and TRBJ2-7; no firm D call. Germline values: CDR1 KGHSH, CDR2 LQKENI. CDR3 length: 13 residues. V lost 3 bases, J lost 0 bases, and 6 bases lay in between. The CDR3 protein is CASSPPGSYEQYF. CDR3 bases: TGTGCCAGCTCACCCCCAGGCTCCTACGAGCAGTACTTC.

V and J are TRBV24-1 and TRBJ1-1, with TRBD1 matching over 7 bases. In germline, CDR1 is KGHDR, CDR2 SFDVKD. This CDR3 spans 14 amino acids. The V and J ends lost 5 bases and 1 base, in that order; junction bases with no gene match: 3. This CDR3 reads CATSARDRNTEAFF. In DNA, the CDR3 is TGTGCCACCAGTGCCCGGGACAGGAACACTGAAGCTTTCTTT.